The 17 T cell receptor beta chains below come from one sample, sequenced in a study of PD-1 blockade in classical Hodgkin lymphoma. Specified time point: newly diagnosed, previously untreated cHL patient sample. TCRdb's copy holds only in-frame clones and misses some; the assay was immunoSEQ multiplex PCR. The repertoire holds some 17,000 clones, with roughly four fifths as singletons. The source material was peripheral blood mononuclear cells (PBMCs). The receptors stem from a human donor with classical Hodgkin lymphoma.

The chain employs TRBV19 and TRBJ2-3; D not resolved. Germline V gives CDR1 LNHDA, CDR2 SQIVND (reference sequence). The V end lost 3 bases, the J end lost 2 bases, and 3 bases lay between the germline ends. The CDR3 spans 12 residues. The CDR3, as DNA: TGTGCCAGTAGTATCTACACAGATACGCAGTATTTT. Translated: CASSIYTDTQYF.

This chain links TRBV5-8 with TRBJ2-1; 13 nucleotides line up with TRBD2. This CDR3 is built from 15 residues. V was clipped by 4 bases and J by 9 bases; unmatched bases: 7. Germline V gene data show CDR1 as SGHTS and CDR2 as YDEGEE. The CDR3 DNA reads as TGTGCCAGCAGCACGGGACTAGCGGGATGGTCTGAGCAGTTCTTC. Translated, it gives CASSTGLAGWSEQFF.

V gene TRBV5-6 combines with J gene TRBJ2-2; 9 nucleotides align to TRBD1. CDR1 SGHDT and CDR2 YYEEEE come from the germline V gene. CDR3 size: 18 residues. V was pared by 3 bases and J by 6 bases, with 15 bases of the junction left unmatched. The CDR3 protein is CASSSRGWDREGAGELFF. In nucleotides, the CDR3 is TGTGCCAGCAGCTCCCGGGGTTGGGACAGGGAAGGGGCCGGGGAGCTGTTTTTT. Variable domain in full (rest from reference TRBV5-6 and TRBJ2-2): DAGVTQSPTHLIKTRGQQVTLRCSPKSGHDTVSWYQQALGQGPQFIFQYYEEEERQRGNFPDRFSGHQFPNYSSELNVNALLLGDSALYLCASSSRGWDREGAGELFFGEGSRLTVL.

The chain employs TRBV19 and TRBJ1-1, with 9 bases matching TRBD1. Trimming at V came to 2 bases and at J to 6 bases, leaving 7 bases not matched to a gene. CDR3 length: 15 residues. CDR1 is LNHDA and CDR2 is SQIVND in the germline V gene (reference sequence). CDR3 amino acids: CASSIMGQGSSEAFF. The CDR3 DNA reads TGTGCCAGTAGTATAATGGGACAGGGCTCATCTGAAGCTTTCTTT.

The chain joins TRBV5-1 to TRBJ2-2, with 9 bases identical to TRBD1. After removal of 7 bases from V and 5 bases from J, the junction contained 6 bases not matched to a gene. This CDR3 is built from 14 residues. Germline V gene lookup returns CDR1 SGHRS and CDR2 YFSETQ. The CDR3 bases are TGCGCCAGCGAAAACGGACAGGGGACCGGGGAGCTGTTTTTT. Protein sequence: CASENGQGTGELFF.

The gene calls are TRBV4-2 and TRBJ2-1; D not certain. Per the germline V gene, CDR1 is LGHNA and CDR2 is YNFKEQ. Trimming removed 0 bases at V and 9 bases at J, with 6 bases between. The CDR3 is 12 residues long. The CDR3 reads CASSQDTREQFF. The CDR3 bases are TGTGCCAGCAGCCAAGATACCCGTGAGCAGTTCTTC.

The genes are TRBV28 and TRBJ1-1; D is uncertain. CDR1 and CDR2 from the germline V gene are MDHEN and SYDVKM. CDR3 length: 12 amino acids. Trimming left V 3 bases short and J 3 bases short, with 5 bases between. For the CDR3, the DNA is TGTGCCAGCAGTTTGACGGACACTGAAGCTTTCTTT. It codes for CASSLTDTEAFF.

This rearrangement joins TRBV5-1 to TRBJ2-1, with TRBD2 identical over 11 bases. This CDR3 spans 15 amino acids. The germline gives CDR1 SGHRS, CDR2 YFSETQ. Germline trimming cut 2 bases from V and 7 bases from J; bases unmatched to any gene: 5. The CDR3 DNA is TGCGCCAGCAGCTTAGTAGCGGGAGGGTATAATGAGCAGTTCTTC. This codes for CASSLVAGGYNEQFF.

In DNA form, the CDR3 reads TGTGCCAGCAGTCTCCCCCTTGGCAGGGACCCCACCGGGGAGCTGTTTTTT. This sequence encodes CASSLPLGRDPTGELFF. The V call is TRBV28, the J call TRBJ2-2; D is possibly TRBD1 or TRBD2 (5 bases each). Germline CDR1 MDHEN, CDR2 SYDVKM. The CDR3 has 17 residues. The V end lost 5 bases, the J end lost 4 bases, and 20 bases lay between the germline ends.

The rearrangement links TRBV6-1 to TRBJ2-7; D remains ambiguous. The length of the CDR3 is 13 residues. Germline V gives CDR1 MNHNS, CDR2 SASEGT. Trimming cost V 2 bases and J 4 bases, with 9 bases left between them. CDR3 bases: TGTGCCAGCAGTGAACCCCCCGGGTACGAGCAGTACTTC. Residues: CASSEPPGYEQYF.

In regard to this clone: The same CDR3 arises from other DNA sequences in this sample as well. This chain links TRBV5-8 with TRBJ2-7; D may be TRBD1 (5 bases). Between the trimmed V and J ends, which lost 5 bases and 13 bases, there was a span of 13 bases. Germline-derived CDR1 and CDR2 are SGHTS and YDEGEE. CDR3 length equals 10 residues. Here the CDR3 DNA reads TGTGCCAGCAGGTACCGCAGGGATTACTTC. Translating it yields CASRYRRDYF.

The chain recombines TRBV2 with TRBJ2-6, with D uncertain. Trimming pared 10 bases from V and 0 bases from J, leaving 7 bases between. Germline CDR1 and CDR2: SNHLY and FYNNEI. The CDR3 is made up of 13 amino acids. The CDR3 loop reads CAKRDSGANVLTF. As DNA, the CDR3 is TGTGCCAAAAGGGACTCTGGGGCCAACGTCCTGACTTTC.

The V gene is TRBV19, the J gene TRBJ1-4, with D possibly TRBD1 on 6 matching bases. Trimming removed 6 bases at V and 7 bases at J, with 18 bases between. Germline CDR1 LNHDA, CDR2 SQIVND (reference sequence). The CDR3 totals 15 residues. The CDR3 spells CASSASTGNSEKLFF. For the CDR3, the DNA is TGTGCCAGTAGCGCAAGTACAGGGAACTCTGAAAAACTGTTTTTT. The full variable domain, completed using reference TRBV19 and TRBJ1-4, is DGGITQSPKYLFRKEGQNVTLSCEQNLNHDAMYWYRQDPGQGLRLIYYSQIVNDFQKGDIAEGYSVSREKKESFPLTVTSAQKNPTAFYLCASSASTGNSEKLFFGSGTQLSVL.

The chain links TRBV6-1 to TRBJ2-7; D may be TRBD1 (6 bases). This CDR3 has 15 amino acids. Germline loops: CDR1 MNHNS, CDR2 SASEGT. V dropped 7 bases and J dropped 0 bases, with 16 bases sitting between them. Here the CDR3 DNA reads TGTGCCAGCACTACAACTCCGACAGGCTCCTACGAGCAGTACTTC. Its protein product is CASTTTPTGSYEQYF.

V usage is TRBV10-3 and J usage is TRBJ2-1, with 11 positions matching TRBD2. From germline, CDR1 is ENHRY and CDR2 SYGVKD. After removal of 11 bases from V and 4 bases from J, the junction contained 4 bases not matched to a gene. This CDR3 spans 13 amino acids. CDR3 nucleotides: TGTGCCGGTAGCGGGAGGGGGTACAATGAGCAGTTCTTC. Translating it yields CAGSGRGYNEQFF.

This chain connects TRBV5-4 to TRBJ2-7; 13 bases match TRBD2. Germline V lookup: CDR1 SGHNT, CDR2 YYREEE (reference sequence). The CDR3 extends over 16 amino acids. Losses at the gene ends were 4 bases for V and 2 bases for J; bases not matched to a gene: 6. The CDR3 nucleotides read TGTGCCAGCAGCCGATCCGGGACTAGCGGGACCTACGAGCAGTACTTC. It encodes CASSRSGTSGTYEQYF. The full variable domain, in which reference TRBV5-4 and TRBJ2-7 provide the parts outside the CDR3, is ETGVTQSPTHLIKTRGQQVTLRCSSQSGHNTVSWYQQALGQGPQFIFQYYREEENGRGNFPPRFSGLQFPNYSSELNVNALELDDSALYLCASSRSGTSGTYEQYFGPGTRLTVT.

The V call is TRBV6-5, the J call TRBJ2-7; unclear D gene. Germline lookup yields CDR1 MNHEY and CDR2 SVGAGI. V was pared by 8 bases and J by 0 bases, with 5 bases between. This CDR3 is built from 11 residues. CDR3 amino acids: CASSGSYEQYF. The CDR3, as DNA: TGTGCCAGCTCAGGCTCCTACGAGCAGTACTTC.